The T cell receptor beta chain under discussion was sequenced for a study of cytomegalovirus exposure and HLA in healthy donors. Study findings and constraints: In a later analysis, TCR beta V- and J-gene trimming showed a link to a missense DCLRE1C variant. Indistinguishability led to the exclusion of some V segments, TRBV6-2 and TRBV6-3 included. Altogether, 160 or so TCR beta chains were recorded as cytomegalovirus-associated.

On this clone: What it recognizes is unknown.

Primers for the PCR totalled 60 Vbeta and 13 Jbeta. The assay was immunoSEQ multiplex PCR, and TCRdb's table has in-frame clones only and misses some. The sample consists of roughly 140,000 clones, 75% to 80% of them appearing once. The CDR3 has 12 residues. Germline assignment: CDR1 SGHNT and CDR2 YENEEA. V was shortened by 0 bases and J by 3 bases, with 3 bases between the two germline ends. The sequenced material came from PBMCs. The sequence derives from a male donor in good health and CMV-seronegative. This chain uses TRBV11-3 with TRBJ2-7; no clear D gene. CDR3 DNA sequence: TGTGCCAGCAGCTTAGACCGCTACGAGCAGTACTTC. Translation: CASSLDRYEQYF.